This TCR beta chain was captured by sequencing in a study of OX40 agonist ivuxolimab in advanced cancers. Notes on the study in general: Averaging showed that CD8+ T cells had more expanded clones than CD4+ did. In the 0.1 to 3.0 mg/kg range, CD4+ and CD8+ blood T cells had expanded clonally by week 6.

This clone is a singleton in its sample. Its antigen is still unknown. TCRdb's table, derived via immunoSEQ multiplex PCR, lists solely in-frame clones and lacks some. The data show more than 80,000 clones, with roughly nine tenths seen just once and approximately 1.5% held by the top ten. The germline CDR1 and CDR2 sequences are SGHTA and FQGTGA. The germline V and J ends were trimmed by 3 bases and 5 bases, with 7 bases remaining between them. This CDR3 spans 13 amino acids. The rearrangement uses TRBV7-3 and TRBJ2-2; the D gene is possibly TRBD1 (5 bases). Sequencing used CD4+ or CD8+ T cells sorted from blood, obtained in a trial of the OX40 agonist ivuxolimab. This TCR was sampled from an adult with an advanced solid tumor such as melanoma, head and neck, liver or kidney cancer. The CDR3 sequence is CASSFKGTGELFF. The CDR3 bases are TGTGCCAGCAGCTTTAAGGGGACCGGGGAGCTGTTTTTT.